Sequencing of this T cell receptor (beta chain) was carried out in a study of CD8 T cells in ankylosing spondylitis. Study findings and constraints: According to the report, clones linked to the disease were significantly enriched in matched synovial fluid samples taken from ankylosing spondylitis patients. There was a TCR beta motif, made of fewer than 10 highly homologous variants, that appeared characteristic of ankylosing spondylitis blood. Reactive arthritis synovial fluid and blood previously showed some of these motif variants.

Quantitative barcoded 5'-RACE was used to prepare TCR beta libraries. MiXCR, applied by TCRdb to the 5' RACE reads, yields one record per CDR3 protein. The sample has 250,000 or so distinct CDR3 sequences; about 24% are singletons. The count of this clonotype is one. Its antigen remains unidentified. The sequenced material came from blood, either unsorted or a sorted T cell fraction (not recorded which). This receptor was obtained from a male donor with ankylosing spondylitis or in good health (not recorded which).

The CDR3 DNA follows: TGTGCCAGCTCAGCTTCGACAGGGGGCTCTGGAAACACCATATATTTT. Translated, it gives CASSASTGGSGNTIYF. V and J are TRBV18 and TRBJ1-3; the match to TRBD1 covers 9 bases. CDR1 is KGHSH and CDR2 is LQKENI in the germline V gene. The length of the CDR3 is 16 residues. V trimming: 5 bases; J trimming: 0 bases; junction bases outside the gene matches: 5.